This TCR beta chain was recovered during a study of CXCR3-negative and CXCR3-positive naive CD8 T cells (dated by TCRdb to about 2019). Background for the entire study: In total, about 150 million TRB reads were obtained, corresponding to roughly 1.5 +/- 0.3 million reads per library. Diversity and physicochemical repertoire analyses covered about a dozen donors pooled from two independent experiments. For the TRBV-TRBJ cluster analysis, the naive subsets came from 5 or 6 donors, while the memory cells came from 3 donors.

The research as a whole found: Because CXCR3 expression was partially decreased after cryopreservation, freshly isolated PBMCs were used for most assays. Both naive subsets had comparably high repertoire diversity, while memory CD8+ T cells had much lower repertoire diversity. TRB CDR3s from CXCR3-positive naive cells showed higher hydrophobicity (lower Kidera factor 4), lower energy, and higher strength and volume indices than CXCR3-negative naive cells. Surface CD5, linked to self-reactivity in mice, was comparable between naive subsets; TCR interaction strength was therefore also inferred from TRB CDR3 physicochemical properties. Similar TRBV-TRBJ usage was shown by naive CXCR3-negative and CXCR3-positive cells from the same donor, whereas distinct patterns were shown by memory cells.

For each CD8+ T cell subset, flow sorting was done in triplicate, and about 300,000 cells per subset went directly into RLT lysis buffer. To keep memory contaminants out, a stringent definition of naive CD8+ T cells was applied: CD45RO-CCR7+CD27+CD95-. Peripheral blood mononuclear cells were isolated from buffy coats using standard density gradient centrifugation. Naive CXCR3-negative and CXCR3-positive CD8+ T cells were flow-sorted using a FACSAria III. Total RNA was extracted from sorted cells with an RNeasy Mini Kit. With respect to this clonotype: The antigen this receptor binds is unknown.

The germline V gene yields SGHRS for CDR1 and YFSETQ for CDR2. From cysteine to phenylalanine, the CDR3 is 17 amino acids long. No DNA sequence is on record. TCRdb lists the instrument as NextSeq 550. The Human TCR Profiling Kit (MiLaboratory) was used to prepare UMI-labeled 5' RACE TRB cDNA libraries. cDNA synthesis used the entire amount of extracted RNA, and PCR amplification then used the entire amount of cDNA produced. Libraries were prepared in parallel using an identical number of PCR cycles. The paper's data handling went like this. MIGEC and MiXCR extracted about 54,000 +/- 9,700 unique UMI-labeled TRB cDNA molecules per library, requiring at least two reads per UMI. On average, approximately 40,000 +/- 10,000 functional in-frame TRB CDR3 nucleotide clonotypes lacking stop codons were found per library. Diversity metrics, including normalized Shannon-Wiener and Chao1, were computed in VDJtools after downsampling to 5000 UMI-labeled TRB molecules per sample. For the central five CDR3 residues, VDJtools calculated physicochemical properties weighted by clonotype size, namely interaction energy, strength, volume and Kidera factor 4. Following reprocessing of the reads by TCRdb, the data hold one row per CDR3 protein sequence and no DNA is available. TCRdb assigned the V and J calls; the authors' analysis was not used. The sample table includes some 54,000 distinct CDR3 sequences. Of the sample, more than 0.45% is held by the ten largest clones.

The sequence was obtained from a human donor in good health. Some clones in this sample may be carry-over from other donors' samples. The rearrangement combines TRBV5-1 with TRBJ2-7; the D call of TRBD2 rests on TCRdb alone, since no DNA is present to check it. Sequencing was carried out using naive CXCR3+ CD8+ T cells from blood. In light of the paper, this sample's cell subset or site label describes: CD45RO-CCR7+CD27+CD95- naive CD8+ T cells expressing CXCR3 (TNR3+). Here the CDR3 is given as CASSLAPSGGISYEQYF.